This is a list of T cell receptor beta chains from one sample in a study of blood T cell repertoires in COVID-19. TCRdb keeps only in-frame clones here, not all; method: immunoSEQ multiplex PCR. The sample consists of about 67,000 clones, about 86% of them appearing once. The sequencing sample was made of peripheral blood. These receptors were taken from a man between 45 and 60 years old with active COVID-19. CDR3s include the opening cysteine and the closing phenylalanine or tryptophan. A D gene is named only where the DNA matches it firmly. Not every row has a clone size; where given, it reads once, few, many or a size class.

v_gene	d_gene	abundance	j_gene	CDR3aa	CDR3nt
TRBV7-2	TRBD2	NA	TRBJ2-1	CASSQTSGSQSYEQFF	TGTGCCAGCAGCCAGACTAGCGGATCGCAAAGCTATGAGCAGTTCTTC
TRBV6-2/TRBV6-3	NA	few	TRBJ2-2	CASSYERVHTGELFF	TGTGCCAGCAGTTACGAGCGGGTTCACACCGGGGAGCTGTTTTTT
TRBV6-5	NA	once	TRBJ1-3	CASSQSQGTGNTIYF	TGTGCCAGCAGTCAAAGCCAGGGAACTGGAAACACCATATATTTT
TRBV7-2	TRBD1	NA	TRBJ2-5	CASSFQSGQETQYF	TGTGCCAGCAGCTTTCAGTCGGGACAGGAGACCCAGTACTTC
TRBV11-2	NA	once	TRBJ2-2	CASSFLRGGGELFF	TGTGCCAGCAGCTTTCTCCGGGGTGGCGGGGAGCTGTTTTTT
TRBV6-5	NA	NA	TRBJ2-2	CATQTGWNTGELFF	TGTGCCACCCAGACAGGATGGAACACCGGGGAGCTGTTTTTT
TRBV27	NA	NA	TRBJ2-6	CASRGWRDSGANVLTF	TGTGCCAGCAGGGGTTGGAGAGACTCTGGGGCCAACGTCCTGACTTTC
TRBV4-1	NA	few	TRBJ1-2	CASSQEGQVRYGYTF	TGCGCCAGCAGCCAAGAAGGCCAGGTTCGCTATGGCTACACCTTC
TRBV19	TRBD1	few	TRBJ1-6	CASSTSTQGAGPLHF	TGTGCCAGTAGTACGTCGACTCAGGGGGCAGGACCCCTCCACTTT
TRBV7-9	NA	NA	TRBJ2-3	CASRQLGTSTDTQYF	TGTGCCAGCAGACAACTAGGGACTAGCACAGATACGCAGTATTTT
TRBV19	NA	NA	TRBJ2-7	CASSMGSFWETRGYEQYF	TGTGCCAGTAGTATGGGTTCTTTTTGGGAAACTAGAGGATACGAGCAGTACTTC
TRBV27	TRBD2	NA	TRBJ2-7	CASSRAGGSSYEQYF	TGTGCCAGCAGTCGAGCGGGAGGGAGCTCCTACGAGCAGTACTTC
TRBV7-2	TRBD1	NA	TRBJ2-7	CASSIDRALHYEQYF	TGTGCCAGCAGCATTGACAGGGCGCTCCACTACGAGCAGTACTTC
TRBV5-1	TRBD2	once	TRBJ2-3	CASSSNGEGDTQYF	TGCGCCAGCAGCTCTAACGGGGAGGGGGATACGCAGTATTTT
TRBV4-2	NA	NA	TRBJ2-7	CASSQVATGSYEQYF	TGTGCCAGCAGCCAAGTGGCCACAGGGAGCTACGAGCAGTACTTC
TRBV7-9	TRBD1	few	TRBJ2-1	CASSRGTGGANSYNEQFF	TGTGCCAGCAGCAGAGGGACAGGGGGGGCCAACTCCTACAATGAGCAGTTCTTC
TRBV10-2	TRBD1	NA	TRBJ1-3	CASTGTVSGNTIYF	TGCGCCAGCACCGGGACAGTTTCTGGAAACACCATATATTTT
TRBV7-9	NA	NA	TRBJ2-3	CASSRIQGSTDTQYF	TGTGCCAGCAGCCGGATACAGGGAAGTACAGATACGCAGTATTTT
TRBV6-5	NA	once	TRBJ1-1	CASSRVARNTEAFF	TGTGCCAGCAGCAGGGTGGCTCGGAACACTGAAGCTTTCTTT
TRBV18	NA	NA	TRBJ2-7	CASSKAGGLTYEQYF	TGTGCCAGCTCCAAGGCCGGGGGTTTGACCTACGAGCAGTACTTC
TRBV6-5	NA	once	TRBJ1-3	CASSYGFPSSGNTIYF	TGTGCCAGCAGTTACGGCTTTCCTAGCTCTGGAAACACCATATATTTT
TRBV28	TRBD1	NA	TRBJ1-5	CASRRTGNNQPQHF	TGTGCCAGCAGACGGACAGGGAACAATCAGCCCCAGCATTTT
TRBV18	NA	NA	TRBJ1-5	CASSPRQDSNQPQHF	TGTGCCAGCTCACCACGACAGGATAGCAATCAGCCCCAGCATTTT